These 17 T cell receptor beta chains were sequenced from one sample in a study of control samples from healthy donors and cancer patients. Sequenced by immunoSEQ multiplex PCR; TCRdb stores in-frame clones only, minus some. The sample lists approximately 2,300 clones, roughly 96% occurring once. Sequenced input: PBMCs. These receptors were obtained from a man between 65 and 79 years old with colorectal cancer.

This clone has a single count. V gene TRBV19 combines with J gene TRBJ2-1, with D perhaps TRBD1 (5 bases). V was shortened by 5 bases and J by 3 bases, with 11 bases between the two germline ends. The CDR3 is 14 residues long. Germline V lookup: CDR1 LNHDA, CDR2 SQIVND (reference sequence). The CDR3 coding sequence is TGTGCCAGTAGTTATCTAGGGGACTACAATGAGCAGTTCTTC. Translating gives CASSYLGDYNEQFF. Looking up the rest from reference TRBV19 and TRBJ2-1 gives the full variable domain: DGGITQSPKYLFRKEGQNVTLSCEQNLNHDAMYWYRQDPGQGLRLIYYSQIVNDFQKGDIAEGYSVSREKKESFPLTVTSAQKNPTAFYLCASSYLGDYNEQFFGPGTRLTVL.

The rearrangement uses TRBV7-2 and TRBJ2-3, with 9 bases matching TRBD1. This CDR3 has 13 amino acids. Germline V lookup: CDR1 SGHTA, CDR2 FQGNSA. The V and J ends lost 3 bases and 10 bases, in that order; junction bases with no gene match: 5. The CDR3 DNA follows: TGTGCCAGCAGCTTCACAGGGGGCCGGTCGCAGTATTTT. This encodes CASSFTGGRSQYF.

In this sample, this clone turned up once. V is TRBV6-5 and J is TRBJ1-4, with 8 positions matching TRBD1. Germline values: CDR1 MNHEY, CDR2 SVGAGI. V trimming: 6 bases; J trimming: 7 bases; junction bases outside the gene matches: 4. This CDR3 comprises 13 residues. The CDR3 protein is CASSRGRGEKLFF. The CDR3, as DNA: TGTGCCAGCAGCAGGGGGCGCGGTGAAAAACTGTTTTTT.

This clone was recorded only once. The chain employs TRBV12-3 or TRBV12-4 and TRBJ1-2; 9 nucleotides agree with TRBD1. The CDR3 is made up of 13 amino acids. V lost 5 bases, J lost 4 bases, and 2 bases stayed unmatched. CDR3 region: CASSLDRGYGYTF. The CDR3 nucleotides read TGTGCCAGCAGTCTGGACAGGGGCTATGGCTACACCTTC.

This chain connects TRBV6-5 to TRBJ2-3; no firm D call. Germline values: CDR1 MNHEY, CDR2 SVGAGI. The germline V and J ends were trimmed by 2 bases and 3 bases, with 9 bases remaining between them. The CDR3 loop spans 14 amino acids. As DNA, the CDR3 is TGTGCCAGCAGTTACCGGAGTTTGACAGATACGCAGTATTTT. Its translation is CASSYRSLTDTQYF.

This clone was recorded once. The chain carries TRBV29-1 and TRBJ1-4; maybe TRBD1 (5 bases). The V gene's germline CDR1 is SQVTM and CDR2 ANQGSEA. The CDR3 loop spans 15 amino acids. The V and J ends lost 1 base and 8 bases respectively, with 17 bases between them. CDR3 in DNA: TGCAGCGTTGAAGCCCGGGACCTCAAAGCGGAAAAACTGTTTTTT. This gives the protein CSVEARDLKAEKLFF.

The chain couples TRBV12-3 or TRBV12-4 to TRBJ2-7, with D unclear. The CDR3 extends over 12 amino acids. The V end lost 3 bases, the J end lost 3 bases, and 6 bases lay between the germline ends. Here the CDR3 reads CASSFSLYEQYF. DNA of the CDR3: TGTGCCAGCAGTTTCTCTCTCTACGAGCAGTACTTC.

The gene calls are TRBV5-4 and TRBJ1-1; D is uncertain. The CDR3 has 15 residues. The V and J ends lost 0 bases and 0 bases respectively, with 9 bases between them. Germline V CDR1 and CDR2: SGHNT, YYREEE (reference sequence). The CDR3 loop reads CASSLALQMNTEAFF. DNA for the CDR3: TGTGCCAGCAGCTTGGCATTACAAATGAACACTGAAGCTTTCTTT.

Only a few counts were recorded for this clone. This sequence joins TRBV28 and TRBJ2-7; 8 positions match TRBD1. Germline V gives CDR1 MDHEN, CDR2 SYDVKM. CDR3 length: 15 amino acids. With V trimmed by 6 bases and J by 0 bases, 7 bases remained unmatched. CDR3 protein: CASRLDRASSYEQYF. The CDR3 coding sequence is TGTGCCAGCAGGTTGGACAGGGCAAGCTCCTACGAGCAGTACTTC. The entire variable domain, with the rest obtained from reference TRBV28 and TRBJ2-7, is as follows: DVKVTQSSRYLVKRTGEKVFLECVQDMDHENMFWYRQDPGLGLRLIYFSYDVKMKEKGDIPEGYSVSREKKERFSLILESASTNQTSMYLCASRLDRASSYEQYFGPGTRLTVT.

CDR3 DNA: TGTGCCAGTAGTATGGATAGCGGGACCTCCTACAATGAGCAGTTCTTC. It codes for CASSMDSGTSYNEQFF. This rearrangement joins TRBV19 to TRBJ2-1; TRBD2 matches at 8 bases. CDR1 and CDR2 (germline): LNHDA, SQIVND (reference sequence). There are 16 residues in the CDR3. V lost 3 bases, J lost 0 bases, and 4 bases stayed unmatched.

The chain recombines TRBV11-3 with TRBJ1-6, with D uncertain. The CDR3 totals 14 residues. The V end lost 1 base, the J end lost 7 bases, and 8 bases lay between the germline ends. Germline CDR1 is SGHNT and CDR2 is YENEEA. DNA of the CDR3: TGTGCCAGCAGCTTAGGAGGCGGAAATTCACCCCTCCACTTT. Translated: CASSLGGGNSPLHF. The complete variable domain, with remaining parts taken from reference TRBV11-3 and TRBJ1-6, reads EAGVVQSPRYKIIEKKQPVAFWCNPISGHNTLYWYLQNLGQGPELLIRYENEEAVDDSQLPKDRFSAERLKGVDSTLKIQPAELGDSAVYLCASSLGGGNSPLHFGNGTRLTVT.

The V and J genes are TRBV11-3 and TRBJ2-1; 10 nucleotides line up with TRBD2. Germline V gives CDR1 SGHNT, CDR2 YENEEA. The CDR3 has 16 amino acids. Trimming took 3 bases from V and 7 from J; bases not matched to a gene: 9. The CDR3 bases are TGTGCCAGCAGCTTCAGCCTAGCGGGGGAGGTTAATGAGCAGTTCTTC. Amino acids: CASSFSLAGEVNEQFF.

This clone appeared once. The CDR3 here is CASSKGQGGEKLFF. DNA for the CDR3: TGTGCCAGCTCAAAGGGACAGGGAGGTGAAAAACTGTTTTTT. This rearrangement joins TRBV18 to TRBJ1-4; 9 bases match TRBD1. Germline loops: CDR1 KGHSH, CDR2 LQKENI. V lost 5 bases to trimming and J lost 7 bases; unmatched junction nucleotides: 5. This CDR3 region has 14 residues.

This chain's CDR3 is CASSSAAGPDTQYF. Written as DNA, the CDR3 is TGTGCCAGCAGCTCAGCTGCGGGCCCAGATACGCAGTATTTT. This chain uses TRBV7-8 with TRBJ2-3; perhaps TRBD2 as D (5 bases). Germline V gene lookup returns CDR1 SGHVS and CDR2 FQNEAQ. V shed 4 bases and J shed 4 bases, with 12 bases lying between them. The CDR3 totals 14 residues.

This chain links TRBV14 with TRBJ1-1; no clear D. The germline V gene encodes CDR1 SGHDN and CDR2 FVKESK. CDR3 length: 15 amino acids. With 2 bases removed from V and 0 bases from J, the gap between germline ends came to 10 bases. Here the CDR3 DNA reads TGTGCCAGCAGCCAATTACCGGGATTGAACACTGAAGCTTTCTTT. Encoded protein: CASSQLPGLNTEAFF.

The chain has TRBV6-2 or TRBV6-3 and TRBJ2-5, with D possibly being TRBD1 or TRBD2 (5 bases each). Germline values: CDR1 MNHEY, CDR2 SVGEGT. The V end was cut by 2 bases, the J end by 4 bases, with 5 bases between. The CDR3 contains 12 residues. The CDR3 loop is CASSYGGETQYF. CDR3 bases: TGTGCCAGCAGTTACGGGGGAGAGACCCAGTACTTC.

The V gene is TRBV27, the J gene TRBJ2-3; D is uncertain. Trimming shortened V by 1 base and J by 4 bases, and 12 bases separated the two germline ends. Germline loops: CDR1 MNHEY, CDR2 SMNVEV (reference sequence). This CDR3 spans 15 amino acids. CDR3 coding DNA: TGTGCCAGCAGTTTATTCAATAGGGAACCAGATACGCAGTATTTT. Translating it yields CASSLFNREPDTQYF.